This TCR beta chain was observed in a study of blood T cell repertoires in COVID-19. Study-wide background: The origin of the acute and convalescent COVID-19 samples was the United States, Italy and Spain.

This clone appeared once. Libraries were prepared by immunoSEQ multiplex PCR; TCRdb keeps only in-frame clonotypes and omits some of them. The sample lists fewer than 150,000 clones, approximately 88% seen once, with roughly 28% in the top ten. V was trimmed by 6 bases and J by 0 bases, leaving 9 bases between them. The CDR3 has 13 residues. The germline CDR1 and CDR2 sequences are MNHEY and SVGAGI. The chain has TRBV6-5 and TRBJ2-7; D uncertain. The TCR originated in a human donor in a cohort sampled during active COVID-19. The sample consisted of peripheral blood. This CDR3 is CASSHGTSYEQYF. CDR3 nucleotide sequence: TGTGCCAGCAGCCACGGTACCTCCTACGAGCAGTACTTC.